A selection of T cell receptor beta chains follows, all from one sample in a study of early T cells in non-severe SARS-CoV-2 infection. TCRdb re-called the 5' RACE reads with MiXCR, one entry per CDR3 protein. The sample yields 80,000 to 95,000 distinct CDR3 sequences, about 12% seen once. The sample was whole blood. These receptors came from an adult who was a healthcare worker with PCR-confirmed SARS-CoV-2 infection or an uninfected control (not recorded which). Both conserved end residues are part of each CDR3. Fields, in order: J gene, V gene, CDR3 protein.

TRBJ2-7 TRBV15 CATSRFTDAVEQYF
TRBJ1-3 TRBV3-1 CASSQGLRGRHSENTIYF
TRBJ2-2 TRBV18 CASSPPDRAKFF
TRBJ1-5 TRBV7-2 CASSLVRTGGLQPQHF
TRBJ1-1 TRBV7-8 CASSPYSEAFF
TRBJ1-4 TRBV12-3/TRBV12-4 CASSGREGVGEKLFF
TRBJ2-1 TRBV5-6 CASSQRLVRDLQFF
TRBJ1-2 TRBV18 CASSPGTGYTF
TRBJ2-7 TRBV3-1 CASSNGLAGTYEQYF
TRBJ1-2 TRBV7-9 CASSLGTGPYGYTF
TRBJ2-6 TRBV30 CAWSPSGANVLTF
TRBJ1-5 TRBV20-1 CSASKAGQPQHF
TRBJ1-5 TRBV9 CASSKTDRADNQPQHF
TRBJ2-1 TRBV3-1 CASSHGGEGYNEQFF
TRBJ1-5 TRBV10-3 CASAGGEQPQHF
TRBJ1-1 TRBV11-2 CASRFRDRGNTEAYF
TRBJ1-1 TRBV3-1 CASSQTSEAFF
TRBJ2-5 TRBV9 CASGDRRGGETQYF
TRBJ1-2 TRBV7-9 CASSSSLTGGNGYTF
TRBJ2-7 TRBV6-6 CASSPFDEQYF
TRBJ1-2 TRBV29-1 CSVEPGGIYGYTF
TRBJ2-5 TRBV29-1 CSVADRQETQYF
TRBJ2-3 TRBV5-3 CARRPDSSDTQYF
TRBJ2-7 TRBV11-2 CASSLGATEYYEQYF
TRBJ2-2 TRBV9 CASSAGQRTGELFF
TRBJ1-2 TRBV20-1 CSARWDYGYTF
TRBJ2-1 TRBV7-9 CASTDDRSSYNEQFF
TRBJ1-1 TRBV5-4 CASSRRDRVNTEAFF
TRBJ2-7 TRBV7-8 CASSLGRDRVYEQYF
TRBJ2-3 TRBV7-6 CASSTREGTQYF
TRBJ2-3 TRBV5-1 CASSLGLAGVTDTQYF
TRBJ2-1 TRBV7-3 CASSWTSGSEQFF
TRBJ2-1 TRBV7-2 CASSLVRVEQFF
TRBJ2-5 TRBV10-3 CAITRGLEETQYF
TRBJ1-5 TRBV7-8 CASSSGSLNQPQHF
TRBJ2-1 TRBV20-1 CSGSKDYNEQFF
TRBJ1-2 TRBV20-1 CSARDPLWGNSFYGYTF
TRBJ2-3 TRBV10-3 CAIRTGQGTDTQYF
TRBJ2-7 TRBV6-5 CASSLTGPYEQYF
TRBJ1-1 TRBV15 CATSRDRGSTEAFF
TRBJ2-7 TRBV6-5 CASSRGTGRNYEQYF
TRBJ2-1 TRBV5-1 CASSLEGPWVDRVNNEQFF
TRBJ2-2 TRBV7-2 CASSPDRFTGELFF
TRBJ2-5 TRBV29-1 CSVEVGRNTSPYF
TRBJ2-3 TRBV20-1 CSARDFGRSATDTQYF
TRBJ2-5 TRBV7-8 CASSFGGALETQYF
TRBJ1-1 TRBV7-2 CASSTGSRPDTEAFF
TRBJ2-7 TRBV29-1 CSVLGLARYEQYF
TRBJ1-1 TRBV12-3/TRBV12-4 CASSVSGTVNTEAFF
TRBJ1-4 TRBV29-1 CSVSRDRGLGEKLFF
TRBJ2-3 TRBV7-8 CASSLVGGSTDTQYF
TRBJ2-2 TRBV6-6 CASIFAGVVVRNTGELFF
TRBJ2-1 TRBV5-4 CASSPGRLAGGVEQFF
TRBJ2-1 TRBV11-2 CASSPTLYNEQFF
TRBJ2-1 TRBV20-1 CSATDSLGLAGPNEQFF
TRBJ1-1 TRBV7-8 CASSLEQATEAFF
TRBJ2-7 TRBV20-1 CSATRIRGGSGYEQYF
TRBJ2-1 TRBV5-6 CASSFLVGLARDDQFF
TRBJ2-1 TRBV27 CASSRLSEQFF